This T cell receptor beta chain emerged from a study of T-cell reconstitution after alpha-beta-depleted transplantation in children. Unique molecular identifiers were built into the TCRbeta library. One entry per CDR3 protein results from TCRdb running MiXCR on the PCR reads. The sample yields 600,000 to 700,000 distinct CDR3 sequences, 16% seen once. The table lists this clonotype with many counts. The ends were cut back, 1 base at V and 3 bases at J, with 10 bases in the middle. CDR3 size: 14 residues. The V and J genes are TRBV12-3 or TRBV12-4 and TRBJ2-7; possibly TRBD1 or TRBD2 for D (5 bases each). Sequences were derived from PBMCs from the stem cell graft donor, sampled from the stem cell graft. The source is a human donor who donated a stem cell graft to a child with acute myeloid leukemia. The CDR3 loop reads CASSLVGVDYEQYF. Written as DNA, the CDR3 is TGTGCCAGCAGTTTAGTGGGGGTCGACTACGAGCAGTACTTC.